Below are 7 T cell receptor beta chains sequenced from a single sample in a study of blood T cell repertoires in COVID-19. Here immunoSEQ multiplex PCR was the method, and the copy in TCRdb shows in-frame clones only, minus some. Found here are more than 150,000 clones, around 77% of them singletons; the top ten hold 17%. Sequenced input: peripheral blood. Receptors originate from a man aged 55 to 70 with active or convalescent COVID-19.

This clone was counted a few times. The rearrangement links TRBV20-1 to TRBJ2-5; D is uncertain. The length of the CDR3 is 11 residues. Between the trimmed V and J ends, which lost 6 bases and 5 bases, there was a span of 10 bases. In germline, CDR1 is DFQATT, CDR2 SNEGSKA (reference sequence). In DNA form, the CDR3 reads TGCAGTGCATGGAGAACGGAGACCCAGTACTTC. This gives the protein CSAWRTETQYF.

The chain joins TRBV27 to TRBJ1-2, with TRBD1 as a possible D gene (5 bases). The CDR3 loop spans 13 amino acids. Looked up from germline, CDR1 is MNHEY and CDR2 is SMNVEV (reference sequence). Trimming cost V 10 bases and J 7 bases, with 19 bases left between them. CDR3 nucleotides: TGTGCCACCTCACCTCAGGGTTATCTTGGCTACACCTTC. Translated: CATSPQGYLGYTF.

V gene TRBV3-1 (or the pseudogene TRBV3-2) combines with J gene TRBJ1-2; no definite D call. The CDR3 is 13 residues long. V gave up 4 bases and J gave up 1 base, with 7 bases separating them. Germline V lookup: CDR1 LGHDT, CDR2 YNNKEL (reference sequence). The CDR3 region has the DNA TGTGCCAGCAGCCGCCGGAGTAACTATGGCTACACCTTC. It encodes CASSRRSNYGYTF.

The rearrangement uses TRBV7-2 and TRBJ2-7, with D possibly being TRBD1 (6 bases). Trimming left V 0 bases short and J 6 bases short, with 21 bases between. This CDR3 is 17 amino acids long. Looked up from germline, CDR1 is SGHTA and CDR2 is FQGNSA. The CDR3 DNA is TGTGCCAGCAGCTTAGCGCTCGGCGGCAGGGGCATCCCCGAGCAGTACTTC. Protein product: CASSLALGGRGIPEQYF.

The gene calls are TRBV29-1 and TRBJ2-7, with 7 bases that match TRBD2. The CDR3 runs to 15 residues. Germline V CDR1 and CDR2: SQVTM, ANQGSEA. The junction had 15 bases not matched to a gene; V was cut back by 7 bases and J by 3 bases. The CDR3 nucleotides are TGCAGCGCCACAGAGGCCGCTAGCGGTATCTACGAGCAGTACTTC. This codes for CSATEAASGIYEQYF.

The chain employs TRBV11-2 and TRBJ2-1; possible D gene TRBD1, 6 bases. The germline V and J ends were trimmed by 3 bases and 5 bases, with 17 bases remaining between them. The CDR3 spans 16 residues. The germline gives CDR1 SGHAT, CDR2 FQNNGV. This chain's CDR3 is CASSLLGAFDDNEQFF. As DNA, the CDR3 is TGTGCCAGCAGCTTGCTGGGGGCGTTCGACGACAATGAGCAGTTCTTC.

The rearrangement uses TRBV9 and TRBJ2-7, with D tentatively TRBD1 (5 bases). Deletions cut 0 bases from V and 6 bases from J, with 16 bases between. This CDR3 region has 15 residues. The germline CDR1 and CDR2 sequences are SGDLS and YYNGEE. CDR3 region: CASSVGGSGPGEQYF. The CDR3 DNA reads as TGTGCCAGCAGCGTAGGAGGTTCAGGGCCGGGCGAGCAGTACTTC. Filled out from reference TRBV9 and TRBJ2-7, the complete variable domain reads DSGVTQTPKHLITATGQRVTLRCSPRSGDLSVYWYQQSLDQGLQFLIQYYNGEERAKGNILERFSAQQFPDLHSELNLSSLELGDSALYFCASSVGGSGPGEQYFGPGTRLTVT.